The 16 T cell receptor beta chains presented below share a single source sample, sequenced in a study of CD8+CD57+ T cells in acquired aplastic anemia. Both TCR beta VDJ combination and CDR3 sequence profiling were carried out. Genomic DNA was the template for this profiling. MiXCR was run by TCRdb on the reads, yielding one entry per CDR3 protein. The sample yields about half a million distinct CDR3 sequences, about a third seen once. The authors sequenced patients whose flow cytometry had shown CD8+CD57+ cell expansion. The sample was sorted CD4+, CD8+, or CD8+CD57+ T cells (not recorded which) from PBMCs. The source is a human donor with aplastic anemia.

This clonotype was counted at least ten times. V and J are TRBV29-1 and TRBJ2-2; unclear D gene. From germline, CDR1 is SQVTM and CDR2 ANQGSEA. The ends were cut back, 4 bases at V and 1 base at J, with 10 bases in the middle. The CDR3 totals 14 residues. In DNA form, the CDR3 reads TGCAGCGTTGTATTACAAGAGAACACCGGGGAGCTGTTTTTT. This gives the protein CSVVLQENTGELFF.

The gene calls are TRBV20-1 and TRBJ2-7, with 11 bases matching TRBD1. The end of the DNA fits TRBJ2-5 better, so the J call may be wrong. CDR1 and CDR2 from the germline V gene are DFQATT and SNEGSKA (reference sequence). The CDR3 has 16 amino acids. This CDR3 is CSASEGDRGSGKTQYF. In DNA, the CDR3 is TGCAGTGCTAGTGAAGGGGACAGGGGGTCGGGGAAGACCCAGTACTTC.

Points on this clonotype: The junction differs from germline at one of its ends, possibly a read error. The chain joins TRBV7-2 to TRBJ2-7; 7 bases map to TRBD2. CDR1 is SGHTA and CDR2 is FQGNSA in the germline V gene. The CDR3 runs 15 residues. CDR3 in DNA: TGTGCCAGCAGTCCCACGAGCGCGGGAGCTTACGAGCAGCACTTC. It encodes CASSPTSAGAYEQHF.

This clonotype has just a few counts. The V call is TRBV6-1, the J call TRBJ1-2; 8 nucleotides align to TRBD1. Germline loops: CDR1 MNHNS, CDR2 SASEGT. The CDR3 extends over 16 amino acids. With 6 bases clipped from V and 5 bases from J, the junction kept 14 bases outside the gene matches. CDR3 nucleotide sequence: TGTGCCAGCAGCCCGGACAGGGCGGCTCTTGGGTATGGCTACACCTTC. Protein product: CASSPDRAALGYGYTF.

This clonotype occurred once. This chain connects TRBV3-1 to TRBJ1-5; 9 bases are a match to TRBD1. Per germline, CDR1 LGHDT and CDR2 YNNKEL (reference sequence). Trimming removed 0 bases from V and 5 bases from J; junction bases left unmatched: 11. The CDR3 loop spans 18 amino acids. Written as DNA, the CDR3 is TGTGCCAGCAGCCAAGATCTCCCGGGACAGGGTTCACATCAGCCCCAGCATTTT. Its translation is CASSQDLPGQGSHQPQHF.

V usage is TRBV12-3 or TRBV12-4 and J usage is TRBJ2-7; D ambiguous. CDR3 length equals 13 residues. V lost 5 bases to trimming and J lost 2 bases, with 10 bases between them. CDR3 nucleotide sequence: TGTGCCAGCAGTCAGTCAGTTACCTACGAGCAGTACTTC. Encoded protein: CASSQSVTYEQYF.

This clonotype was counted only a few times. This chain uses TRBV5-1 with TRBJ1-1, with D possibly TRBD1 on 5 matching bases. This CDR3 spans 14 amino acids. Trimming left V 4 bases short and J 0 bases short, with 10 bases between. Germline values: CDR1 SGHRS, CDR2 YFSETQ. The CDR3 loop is CASSLGTLNTEAFF. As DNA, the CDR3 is TGCGCCAGCAGCCTGGGGACGTTGAACACTGAAGCTTTCTTT.

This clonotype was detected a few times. The CDR3, as DNA: TGTGCCAGCAGCCCTGGGACTAGCGGGAGTGATGAGCAGTTCTTC. Protein sequence: CASSPGTSGSDEQFF. The rearrangement joins TRBV25-1 to TRBJ2-1; 14 bases match TRBD2. CDR1 and CDR2 from the germline V gene are MGHDK and SYGVNS. The CDR3 is 15 amino acids. The trim removed 6 bases at V and 8 bases at J, leaving 6 bases unmatched.

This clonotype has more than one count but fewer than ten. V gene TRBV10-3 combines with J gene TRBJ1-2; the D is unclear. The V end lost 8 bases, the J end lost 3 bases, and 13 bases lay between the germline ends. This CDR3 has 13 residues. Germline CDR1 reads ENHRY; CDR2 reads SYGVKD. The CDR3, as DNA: TGTGCCATCTCAGGTGAGCGGGACTATGGCTACACCTTC. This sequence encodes CAISGERDYGYTF.

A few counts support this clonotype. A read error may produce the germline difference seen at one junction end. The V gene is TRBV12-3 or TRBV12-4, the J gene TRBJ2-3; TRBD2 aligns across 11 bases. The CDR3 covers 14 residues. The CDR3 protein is CASSLAGGSNTQYF. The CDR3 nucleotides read TGTGCCAGCAGTCTAGCGGGGGGTTCGAATACGCAGTATTTT.

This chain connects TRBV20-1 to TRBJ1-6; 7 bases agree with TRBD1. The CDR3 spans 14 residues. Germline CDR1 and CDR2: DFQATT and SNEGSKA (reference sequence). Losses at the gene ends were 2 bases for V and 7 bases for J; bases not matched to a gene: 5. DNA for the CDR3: TGCAGTGCTAGACTCGGGACAGAGAATTCACCCCTCCACTTT. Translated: CSARLGTENSPLHF.

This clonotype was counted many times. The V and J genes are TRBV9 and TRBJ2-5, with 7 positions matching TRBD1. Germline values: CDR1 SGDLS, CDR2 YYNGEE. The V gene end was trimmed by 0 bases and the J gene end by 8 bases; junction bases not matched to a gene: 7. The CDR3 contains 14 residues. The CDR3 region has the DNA TGTGCCAGCAGCGTAGACGACAGGGTAGTTACCCAGTACTTC. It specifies CASSVDDRVVTQYF.

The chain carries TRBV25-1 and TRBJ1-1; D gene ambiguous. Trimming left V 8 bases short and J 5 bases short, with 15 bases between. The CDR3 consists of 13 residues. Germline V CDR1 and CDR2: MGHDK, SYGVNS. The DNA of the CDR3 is TGTGCCAGCGGCCAAGCGGGAGGAACTGAAGCTTTCTTT. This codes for CASGQAGGTEAFF. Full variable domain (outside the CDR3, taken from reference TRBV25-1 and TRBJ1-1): EADIYQTPRYLVIGTGKKITLECSQTMGHDKMYWYQQDPGMELHLIHYSYGVNSTEKGDLSSESTVSRIRTEHFPLTLESARPSHTSQYLCASGQAGGTEAFFGQGTRLTVV.

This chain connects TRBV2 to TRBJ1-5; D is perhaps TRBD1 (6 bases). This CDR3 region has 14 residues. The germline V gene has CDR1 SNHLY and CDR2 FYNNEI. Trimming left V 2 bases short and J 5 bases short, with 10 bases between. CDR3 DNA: TGTGCCAGCAGTGAACACCGGACAGATCAGCCCCAGCATTTT. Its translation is CASSEHRTDQPQHF.

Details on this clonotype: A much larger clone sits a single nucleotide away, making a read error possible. The chain's CDR3 is CASRAGPVTYNEQFF. For the CDR3, the DNA is TGTGCCAGCAGGGCCGGGCCAGTCACCTACAATGAGCAGTTCTTC. The chain links TRBV2 to TRBJ2-1; D unclear. This CDR3 has 15 residues. The V gene lost 6 bases and the J gene lost 2 bases, with 14 bases spanning the gap. Looked up from germline, CDR1 is SNHLY and CDR2 is FYNNEI.

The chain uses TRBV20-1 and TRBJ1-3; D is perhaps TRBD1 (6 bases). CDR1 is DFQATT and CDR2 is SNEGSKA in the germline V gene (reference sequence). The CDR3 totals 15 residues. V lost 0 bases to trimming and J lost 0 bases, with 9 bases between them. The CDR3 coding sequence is TGCAGTGCTAGAGATGCCAGGGGCTCTGGAAACACCATATATTTT. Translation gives CSARDARGSGNTIYF.